This passage covers 14 T cell receptor beta chains from one sample sequenced in a study of T cells expressing NK-cell markers. TCRdb re-called the 5' RACE reads; every CDR3 protein appears as one record, without DNA. This sample's clone table lists under 500,000 distinct CDR3 sequences. The source material was blood T cells: a sorted CD56 or NKG2C T cell subset, CD4+ or CD8+ T cells, or bulk PBMC T cells (not recorded which). The receptors come from a woman aged 18 to 75 in good health.

The chain employs TRBV4-1 and TRBJ2-1. Germline-derived CDR1 and CDR2 are MGHRA and YSYEKL. This CDR3 comprises 16 residues. This CDR3 is CASSQVTTHLGNEQFF.

The genes are TRBV9 and TRBJ2-3; TCRdb picks TRBD1, but there is no DNA to check that call. The CDR3 covers 15 residues. Per germline, CDR1 SGDLS and CDR2 YYNGEE. CDR3 in amino acids: CASSVSGTGVDTQYF.

This chain links TRBV20-1 with TRBJ1-2. The CDR3 runs to 14 residues. Germline-derived CDR1 and CDR2 are DFQATT and SNEGSKA (reference sequence). The CDR3 region is CSANLGFNDYGYTF.

CDR3 amino acids: CASSFSSGGRQETQYF. V gene TRBV5-1 combines with J gene TRBJ2-5; the D gene TCRdb calls, TRBD2, cannot be checked with no DNA. Per the germline V gene, CDR1 is SGHRS and CDR2 is YFSETQ. There are 16 residues in the CDR3.

The genes are TRBV4-1 and TRBJ2-1; TCRdb's D gene call, TRBD2, goes unchecked for lack of DNA. This CDR3 is 16 amino acids long. Germline lookup yields CDR1 MGHRA and CDR2 YSYEKL. This CDR3 is CASSRTSGGDYNEQFF.

The J gene is TRBJ2-3, the V gene TRBV20-1; TCRdb gives TRBD2 as the D gene, but with no DNA this cannot be confirmed. The germline V gene has CDR1 DFQATT and CDR2 SNEGSKA (reference sequence). This CDR3 contains 15 residues. The CDR3: CSAGRTSGRGDTQYF.

The chain is built from TRBV29-1 and TRBJ2-5; TCRdb proposes TRBD1, but this gene call is untestable without DNA. The CDR3 sequence is 13 residues long. The germline V gene encodes CDR1 SQVTM and CDR2 ANQGSEA. The CDR3 is CSVAGDIKETQYF.

The V gene is TRBV28, the J gene TRBJ2-3. This CDR3 region has 16 residues. CDR1 is MDHEN and CDR2 is SYDVKM in the germline V gene. CDR3: CASSLSLQFSTDTQYF.

V and J are TRBV2 and TRBJ1-1; TCRdb returns TRBD1, unconfirmable since there is no DNA. This CDR3 has 16 residues. Germline loops: CDR1 SNHLY, CDR2 FYNNEI. CDR3 protein: CASSEYEGAWATEAFF.

The V gene is TRBV9, the J gene TRBJ2-7; without DNA, the TCRdb call of TRBD2 cannot be checked. The V gene's germline CDR1 is SGDLS and CDR2 YYNGEE. The CDR3 is 14 amino acids. CDR3 amino acids: CASSPSGRIDEQYF.

The chain employs TRBV19 and TRBJ1-1. CDR3 length: 14 residues. The germline V gene encodes CDR1 LNHDA and CDR2 SQIVND (reference sequence). The CDR3 reads CASRGWDMNTEAFF.

V gene TRBV27 combines with J gene TRBJ2-7. The CDR3 spans 15 residues. Looked up from germline, CDR1 is MNHEY and CDR2 is SMNVEV (reference sequence). The CDR3 sequence: CASSAASEYAYEQYF.

The chain uses TRBV7-9 and TRBJ2-5; absent DNA, TCRdb's TRBD2 call cannot be checked. CDR1 is SEHNR, CDR2 FQNEAQ, per germline (reference sequence). The CDR3 is 14 residues long. Here the CDR3 reads CASSLLAGVETQYF.

The J gene is TRBJ1-1, the V gene TRBV5-5. CDR1 and CDR2 (germline): SGHKS, YYEKEE (reference sequence). The CDR3 spans 13 residues. The CDR3 region is CASTPGGIGEAFF. Drawing the rest from reference TRBV5-5 and TRBJ1-1, the complete variable domain is DAGVTQSPTHLIKTRGQQVTLRCSPISGHKSVSWYQQVLGQGPQFIFQYYEKEERGRGNFPDRFSARQFPNYSSELNVNALLLGDSALYLCASTPGGIGEAFFGQGTRLTVV.